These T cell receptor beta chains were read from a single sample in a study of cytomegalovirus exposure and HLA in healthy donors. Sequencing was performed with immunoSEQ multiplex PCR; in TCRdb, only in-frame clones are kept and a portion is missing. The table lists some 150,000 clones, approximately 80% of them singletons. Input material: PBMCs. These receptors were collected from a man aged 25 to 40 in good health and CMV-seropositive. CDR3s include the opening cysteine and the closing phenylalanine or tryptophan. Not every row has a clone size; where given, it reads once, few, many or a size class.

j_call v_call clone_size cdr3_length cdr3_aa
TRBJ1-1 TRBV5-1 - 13 CASSDRGNTEAFF
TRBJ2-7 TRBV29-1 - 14 CSVKVGTGNYEQYF
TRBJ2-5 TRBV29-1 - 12 CSVEGQGGTQYF
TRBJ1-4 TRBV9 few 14 CASSVGLGDEKLFF
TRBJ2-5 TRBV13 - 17 CASSSARDRGGQETQYF
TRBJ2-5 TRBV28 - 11 CASSLSETQYF
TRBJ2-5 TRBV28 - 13 CASDRINEETQYF
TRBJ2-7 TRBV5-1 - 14 CASSPDRGAYEQYF
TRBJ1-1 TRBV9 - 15 CASSVLGTGGTEAFF
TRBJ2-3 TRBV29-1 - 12 CSAQQGTDTQYF
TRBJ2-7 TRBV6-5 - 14 CASSYSGVGYEQYF
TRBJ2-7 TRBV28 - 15 CASYPSLAVSYEQYF
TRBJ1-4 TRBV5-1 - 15 CASGEGDPSNEKLFF
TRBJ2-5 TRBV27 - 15 CASSLSSGGGGTQYF
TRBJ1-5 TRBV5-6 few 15 CASSRDSHSNQPQHF
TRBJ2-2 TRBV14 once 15 CASSQDQGAAGELFF
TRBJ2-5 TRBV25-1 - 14 CASSEDRGQETQYF
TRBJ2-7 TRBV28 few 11 CASSPLYEQYF
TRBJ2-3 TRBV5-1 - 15 CASSMTGVSTDTQYF
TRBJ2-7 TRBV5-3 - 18 CARSLFGGLGQPSYEQYF
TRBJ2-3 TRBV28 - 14 CASSPGDPTDTQYF
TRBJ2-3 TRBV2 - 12 CASSRGTDTQYF
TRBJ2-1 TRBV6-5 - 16 CASSYLAGGFGNEQFF
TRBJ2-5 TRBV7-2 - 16 CASRRNPRDRGRPEYF
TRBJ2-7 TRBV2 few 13 CASRTGGSYEQYF
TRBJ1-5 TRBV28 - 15 CASSPDPGEHQPQHF
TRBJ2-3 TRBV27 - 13 CASSFEGVDTQYF
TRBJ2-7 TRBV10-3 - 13 CAISGQPSYEQYF
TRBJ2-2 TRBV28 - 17 CASREAGGLLNTGELFF
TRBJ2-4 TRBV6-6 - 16 CASSSTPHRGRDIQYF
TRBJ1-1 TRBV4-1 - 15 CASSHYREMNTEAFF
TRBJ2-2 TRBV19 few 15 CASSKQTESTGELFF
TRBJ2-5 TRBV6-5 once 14 CASSYGTGVGTQYF
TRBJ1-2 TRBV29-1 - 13 CSVGGTSNYGYTF
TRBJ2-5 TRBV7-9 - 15 CASSLGLSREETQYF
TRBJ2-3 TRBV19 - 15 CASAFSGGRTDTQYF
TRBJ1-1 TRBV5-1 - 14 CASSLLGGGTEAFF
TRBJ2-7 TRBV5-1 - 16 CASRGTSGGSSYEQYF
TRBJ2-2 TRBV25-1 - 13 CASREGVTGELFF
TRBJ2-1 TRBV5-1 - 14 CASSPDEGWNEQFF
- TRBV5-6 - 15 CASSLSSSGVYEQYF
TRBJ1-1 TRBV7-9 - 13 CASRYTGATEAFF
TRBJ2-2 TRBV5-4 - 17 CASSRTFGGANTGELFF
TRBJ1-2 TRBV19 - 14 CASSIGASNYGYTF
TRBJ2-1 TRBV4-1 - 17 CASSQDAARDRHPEQFF